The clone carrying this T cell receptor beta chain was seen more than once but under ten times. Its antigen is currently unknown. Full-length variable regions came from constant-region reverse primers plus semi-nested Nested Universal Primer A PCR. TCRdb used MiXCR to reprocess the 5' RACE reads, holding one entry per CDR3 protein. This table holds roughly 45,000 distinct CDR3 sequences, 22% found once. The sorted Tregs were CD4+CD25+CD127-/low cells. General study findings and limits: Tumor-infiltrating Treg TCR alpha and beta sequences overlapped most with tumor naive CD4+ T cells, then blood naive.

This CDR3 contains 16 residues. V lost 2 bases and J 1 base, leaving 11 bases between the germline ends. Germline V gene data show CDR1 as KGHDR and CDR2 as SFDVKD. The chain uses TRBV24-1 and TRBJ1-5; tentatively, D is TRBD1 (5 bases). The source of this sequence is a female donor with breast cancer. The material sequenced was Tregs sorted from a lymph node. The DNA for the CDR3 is TGTGCCACCAGTGATTCCACAGGTTTGAGCAATCAGCCCCAGCATTTT. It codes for CATSDSTGLSNQPQHF.